The rows below give T cell receptor beta chains drawn from one sample of a study of Ad26.COV2.S vaccination and SARS-CoV-2 variants. Clones were read by immunoSEQ multiplex PCR, and TCRdb kept only the in-frame ones, dropping some. The sample shows 510,000 or so clones, roughly 85% of them seen only once. Material: peripheral blood, obtained in a trial of Ad26.COV2.S vaccine versus placebo. The receptors shown here come from a person aged 18-65 years who received the Ad26.COV2.S COVID-19 vaccine or a placebo. Both conserved end residues are part of each CDR3. Fields, in order: J gene, D gene, clone size, V gene, CDR3 protein, CDR3 DNA. The D gene is left open where the match is weak. For some rows the clone size is stated as once, few or many, or as a class when expanded; others skip it.

>TRBJ2-3|TRBD2|-|TRBV7-3
CASSLREGDTQYF
TGTGCCAGCAGCTTAAGGGAGGGAGATACGCAGTATTTT
>TRBJ2-5|-|once|TRBV7-2
CASGLTWETQYF
TGTGCCAGTGGACTGACCTGGGAGACCCAGTACTTC
>TRBJ2-1|TRBD2|-|TRBV4-2
CASSPRTSGSNEQFF
TGTGCCAGCAGCCCCAGGACTAGCGGGAGCAATGAGCAGTTCTTC
>TRBJ2-1|-|-|TRBV7-2
CASSLDGGSNEQFF
TGTGCCAGCAGCTTAGATGGTGGGAGCAATGAGCAGTTCTTC
>TRBJ1-3|-|-|TRBV6-5
CASSLSTGSNTIYF
TGTGCCAGCAGTTTATCAACGGGGTCAAACACCATATATTTT
>TRBJ1-1|-|-|TRBV27
CASSLIGQGNTEAFF
TGTGCCAGCAGTTTAATTGGGCAGGGGAACACTGAAGCTTTCTTT
>TRBJ2-2|TRBD1|-|TRBV2
CASSGTGRRELFF
TGTGCCAGCAGTGGGACAGGGAGGCGGGAGCTGTTTTTT
>TRBJ2-7|-|-|TRBV25-1
CASSEGASRIYEQYF
TGTGCCAGCAGTGAAGGGGCTTCCAGGATTTACGAGCAGTACTTC
>TRBJ1-1|TRBD1|-|TRBV28
CASSLTQGQGVTEAFF
TGTGCCAGCAGTCTGACCCAAGGACAGGGAGTAACTGAAGCTTTCTTT
>TRBJ2-7|-|-|TRBV6-2/TRBV6-3
CASSYMVGSYEQYF
TGTGCCAGCAGTTACATGGTAGGCTCCTACGAGCAGTACTTC
>TRBJ1-4|-|-|TRBV30
CAWSASGRGEKLFF
TGTGCCTGGAGTGCAAGCGGCCGGGGGGAAAAACTGTTTTTT
>TRBJ2-4|TRBD1|-|TRBV6-5
CASRGTALAKNIQYF
TGTGCCAGCAGGGGGACAGCTTTAGCCAAAAACATTCAGTACTTC
>TRBJ1-3|-|few|TRBV11-2
CASRQTVGNTIYF
TGTGCCAGCAGGCAGACAGTTGGAAACACCATATATTTT
>TRBJ2-7|TRBD1|-|TRBV6-2/TRBV6-3
CASSYDRERWEQYF
TGTGCCAGCAGTTACGACAGGGAGCGGTGGGAGCAGTACTTC
>TRBJ2-3|-|-|TRBV10-3
CAISESGGTPTDTQYF
TGTGCCATCAGTGAGTCAGGCGGGACTCCCACAGATACGCAGTATTTT
>TRBJ2-7|-|-|TRBV28
CASSPRGYEQYF
TGTGCCAGCAGCCCGAGGGGTTACGAGCAGTACTTC
>TRBJ1-1|-|-|TRBV2
CASSESRKNTEAFF
TGTGCCAGCAGTGAATCCAGGAAGAACACTGAAGCTTTCTTT
>TRBJ2-1|-|-|TRBV7-2
CASSLRGALGGSRRNEQFF
TGTGCCAGCAGCTTACGAGGGGCCCTCGGAGGGAGCAGAAGGAATGAGCAGTTCTTC
>TRBJ2-7|-|-|TRBV19
CASSRTLRYERYF
TGTGCCAGTAGTAGGACCCTCCGCTACGAGCGGTACTTC
>TRBJ1-6|-|-|TRBV28
CASSPTGTILNSPLHF
TGTGCCAGCAGTCCTACCGGGACGATCCTTAATTCACCCCTCCACTTT
>TRBJ1-4|-|-|TRBV7-9
CASSLRTKNEKLFF
TGTGCCAGCAGCTTGCGGACAAAGAATGAAAAACTGTTTTTT
>TRBJ1-1|-|-|TRBV5-1
CASSLSFGGEAFF
TGCGCCAGCAGCTTGAGTTTTGGGGGGGAAGCTTTCTTT
>TRBJ1-5|-|once|TRBV19
CAGGKRNRGNQPQHF
TGTGCCGGAGGGAAACGGAACCGGGGCAATCAGCCCCAGCATTTT
>TRBJ1-5|-|few|TRBV19
CASEPGRSNQPQHF
TGTGCCAGTGAGCCGGGACGGAGCAATCAGCCCCAGCATTTT
>TRBJ2-1|-|-|TRBV29-1
CSVFSLGRDREQFF
TGCAGCGTTTTTTCACTGGGGCGGGATCGGGAGCAGTTCTTC
>TRBJ2-7|-|-|TRBV6-2/TRBV6-3
CASSSTGYEQYF
TGTGCCAGCAGTTCGACGGGCTACGAGCAGTACTTC
>TRBJ1-1|-|few|TRBV5-1
CASSVQGPQEAFF
TGCGCCAGCAGCGTTCAGGGACCTCAGGAAGCTTTCTTT
>TRBJ1-1|-|-|TRBV13
CASRLQESTEAFF
TGTGCCAGCAGACTACAGGAAAGCACTGAAGCTTTCTTT
>TRBJ1-5|-|-|TRBV12-3/TRBV12-4
CASMGQNNQPQHF
TGTGCCAGCATGGGGCAGAACAATCAGCCCCAGCATTTT
>TRBJ1-5|-|-|TRBV6-5
CASSFRGFDQPQHF
TGTGCCAGCAGTTTTAGGGGGTTCGATCAGCCCCAGCATTTT